Sequencing of this T cell receptor (beta chain) was carried out in a study of blood T cell repertoires in COVID-19 (dated by TCRdb to 2020 to 2022). In terms of the full investigation: Collaborator samples came from the United States, Italy and Spain and covered acute and convalescent phases of COVID-19. The repertoires were released in a freely available public database meant as a resource for research on the immune response to SARS-CoV-2. Deeply sampled blood TCRbeta repertoires from subjects exposed to, actively infected with, or recovered from COVID-19 were included in the dataset. A de-identified subject ID, COVID-19 status, age in years and sex were almost always included in the sample metadata. Samples were obtained from the ongoing ImmuneRACE study (first 160 participants) and from 1,254 subjects provided by 6 global collaborators. Where available, HLA class I and class II types were obtained from metadata supplied by the sample provider rather than from assay-based typing. The prospective study material was composed of cDNA or gDNA derived from T cells, B-cell-depleted T cells, or PBMCs. The paper as a whole reports these results and caveats: The amount of clinical and demographic metadata varied by source and participant and was provided uncurated.

CDR1 and CDR2 are read off the germline V gene as SGHTA and FQGNSA. The CDR3 numbers 13 residues from cysteine through phenylalanine. Just CDR3 DNA is preserved here, 39 bases in frame from base 1. The trim is 5 bases for V and 3 bases for J, with a gap of 10 bases between the germline ends. In the prospective study, participants were roughly 18 to 95 years old, resided in around 25 geographic areas of the United States, and were enrolled through a virtual design. Cohort assignment in the prospective study relied on participant-reported clinical history from a screening survey and a study questionnaire. Recovered participants in ImmuneRACE Cohort 3 were defined by two consecutive negative NP/OP PCR tests, clearance by a healthcare professional, or resolution of symptoms. Mobile phlebotomists in the prospective study collected whole blood, serum and a nasopharyngeal or oropharyngeal swab from every participant. Over a roughly 2-month period, participants in the prospective study had the option of providing additional blood draws and questionnaires. Before DNA extraction, prospective study blood samples were shipped either frozen or at room temperature.

About this clone: There is no known antigen for this receptor. No quality values exist for individual bases; no much larger clone is one base distant.

The immunoSEQ Assay, a bias-controlled multiplex PCR, was used to amplify TCRbeta CDR3 regions from genomic DNA. The authors' pipeline ran thus. Nucleated cell counts per sample were estimated from amplification of reference gene primers within the assay. To quantify the absolute abundance of each unique TCRbeta CDR3 rearrangement, sequence reads were collapsed and filtered. For each sample, productive Simpson clonality was calculated as the square root of Simpson's diversity index across productive rearrangements. The immuneACCESS repertoire file appears here via TCRdb, limited to in-frame rearrangements. These files lack a portion of the clones; in checked studies, under half of the deficit traces to unresolved V genes, and the cause of the others is not known. The V and J calls and the clone size are those of that table, but D and trimming were determined from the DNA. The sample table contains some 380,000 clones; only one count was recorded for 87% of them. The ten largest clones capture 1.3% of the sample.

Material: PBMCs or T cells enriched from blood (not recorded which). The TCR was taken from a man younger than 40 who had recovered from COVID-19. The rearranged segments are TRBV7-2 and TRBJ2-5, with the D gene not clear enough to name. The nucleotides are TGTGCCAGCAGCATGAGACGGGAAGAGACCCAGTACTTC. Its coded protein is CASSMRREETQYF.